These T cell receptor beta chains were read from a single sample in a study of blood T cell repertoires in COVID-19. Method: immunoSEQ multiplex PCR; TCRdb's copy keeps in-frame clones and lacks some. The table records 250,000 to 300,000 clones, around 82% of them present only once. The sequencing sample was made of peripheral blood. The receptors come from a man older than 75 with acute or convalescent COVID-19. The CDR3 runs from the conserved cysteine through the conserved F or W. Each record gives: clone size, V gene, D gene, J gene, CDR3 DNA, CDR3 protein. A D gene is named only where the DNA matches it firmly. Part of the rows lack a size; the others show once, few, many or a class for expanded clones.

abundance: .; v_gene: TRBV7-6; d_gene: TRBD1; j_gene: TRBJ1-2; CDR3nt: TGTGCCAGCAGAGGACAGGGCCAGTTTGTCACCTTC; CDR3aa: CASRGQGQFVTF
abundance: .; v_gene: TRBV14; d_gene: .; j_gene: TRBJ2-7; CDR3nt: TGTGCCAGCAGCCAAACAAGAGGGAGACTTCCTTACGAGCAGTACTTC; CDR3aa: CASSQTRGRLPYEQYF
abundance: .; v_gene: TRBV29-1; d_gene: .; j_gene: TRBJ2-4; CDR3nt: TGCAGCGTTGTAGGGGGGGGCAAGGCCAAAAACATTCAGTACTTC; CDR3aa: CSVVGGGKAKNIQYF
abundance: .; v_gene: TRBV6-5; d_gene: TRBD1; j_gene: TRBJ1-3; CDR3nt: TGTGCCAGCAGTCGACAGGGGTCAGGAAACACCATATATTTT; CDR3aa: CASSRQGSGNTIYF
abundance: .; v_gene: TRBV6-1; d_gene: .; j_gene: TRBJ2-2; CDR3nt: TGTGCCAGCAGTGAAACCCCCGCGGGTACCGGGGAGCTGTTTTTT; CDR3aa: CASSETPAGTGELFF
abundance: .; v_gene: TRBV19; d_gene: .; j_gene: TRBJ2-7; CDR3nt: TGTGCCAGTAGGACCACGGCGGGGCCCAGCTACGAGCAGTACTTC; CDR3aa: CASRTTAGPSYEQYF
abundance: .; v_gene: TRBV20-1; d_gene: .; j_gene: TRBJ2-1; CDR3nt: TGCAGTGCGCGGAACAATGAGCAGTTCTTC; CDR3aa: CSARNNEQFF
abundance: .; v_gene: TRBV9; d_gene: TRBD1; j_gene: TRBJ2-2; CDR3nt: TGTGCCAGCAGCGGACGACAGGGGGCCATCGGGGAGCTGTTTTTT; CDR3aa: CASSGRQGAIGELFF
abundance: .; v_gene: TRBV7-2; d_gene: TRBD1; j_gene: TRBJ2-2; CDR3nt: TGTGCCAGCAGCTTAGGTTCGACAGGGACCGGGGAGCTGTTTTTT; CDR3aa: CASSLGSTGTGELFF
abundance: once; v_gene: TRBV5-1; d_gene: .; j_gene: TRBJ2-2; CDR3nt: TGCGCCAGCAGCTGGGGGGACGCACCGAACACCGGGGAGCTGTTTTTT; CDR3aa: CASSWGDAPNTGELFF
abundance: .; v_gene: TRBV27; d_gene: TRBD2; j_gene: TRBJ2-5; CDR3nt: TGTGCCAGCAGTTGGACTAGCGGGGCTGAAGAGACCCAGTACTTC; CDR3aa: CASSWTSGAEETQYF
abundance: .; v_gene: TRBV5-4; d_gene: TRBD1; j_gene: TRBJ1-2; CDR3nt: TGTGCCAGCAGCCAGAACAGGGGGGATCTTGTCACCTTC; CDR3aa: CASSQNRGDLVTF
abundance: .; v_gene: TRBV18; d_gene: TRBD1; j_gene: TRBJ1-3; CDR3nt: TGTGCCAGCTCCCGCGACAGGGGGCGATCTGGAAACACCATATATTTT; CDR3aa: CASSRDRGRSGNTIYF
abundance: .; v_gene: TRBV24-1; d_gene: TRBD2; j_gene: TRBJ2-2; CDR3nt: TGTGCCACCAGCGACGCGACTAGCGGGAACACCGGGGAGCTGTTTTTT; CDR3aa: CATSDATSGNTGELFF
abundance: few; v_gene: TRBV2; d_gene: TRBD2; j_gene: TRBJ2-5; CDR3nt: TGTGCCAGCAGTGCGGGACTAGCGGGGGCGGCGGAGACCCAGTACTTC; CDR3aa: CASSAGLAGAAETQYF
abundance: once; v_gene: TRBV9; d_gene: .; j_gene: TRBJ1-5; CDR3nt: TGTGCCAGCAGCGTAGGACAAGACCTCAATCAGCCCCAGCATTTT; CDR3aa: CASSVGQDLNQPQHF
abundance: .; v_gene: TRBV3-1/TRBV3-2; d_gene: TRBD1; j_gene: TRBJ1-1; CDR3nt: TGTGCCAGCAGCCAAAGCTCCGACAGGGGACGGACTGAAGCTTTCTTT; CDR3aa: CASSQSSDRGRTEAFF
abundance: .; v_gene: TRBV20-1; d_gene: .; j_gene: TRBJ2-2; CDR3nt: TGCAGTGCAGGCGGCACCGGGGAGCTGTTTTTT; CDR3aa: CSAGGTGELFF
abundance: .; v_gene: TRBV7-2; d_gene: TRBD2; j_gene: TRBJ2-2; CDR3nt: TGTGCCAGCAGCTCCGGACTAGCAAACACCGGGGAGCTGTTTTTT; CDR3aa: CASSSGLANTGELFF
abundance: .; v_gene: TRBV10-3; d_gene: TRBD1; j_gene: TRBJ2-2; CDR3nt: TGTGCCATCAGCCCCGGGACAGGGGTTCCGAACACCGGGGAGCTGTTTTTT; CDR3aa: CAISPGTGVPNTGELFF
abundance: .; v_gene: TRBV4-1; d_gene: TRBD1; j_gene: TRBJ1-1; CDR3nt: TGCGCCAGCAGCCAAGAACGAGACAGGGGGTTAAAGAACACTGAAGCTTTCTTT; CDR3aa: CASSQERDRGLKNTEAFF
abundance: .; v_gene: TRBV7-8; d_gene: TRBD1; j_gene: TRBJ2-6; CDR3nt: TGTGCCAGCAGTTCACCTACAGGGGGCTCCTCTGGGGCCAACGTCCTGACTTTC; CDR3aa: CASSSPTGGSSGANVLTF
abundance: .; v_gene: TRBV7-9; d_gene: TRBD1; j_gene: TRBJ2-7; CDR3nt: TGTGCCAGCAGCTTAGAGTTCGGGACAGGGACGTCCGAGCAGTACTTC; CDR3aa: CASSLEFGTGTSEQYF
abundance: .; v_gene: TRBV12-3/TRBV12-4; d_gene: .; j_gene: TRBJ2-7; CDR3nt: TGTGCCAGCAGCCGACTACTCTCCTACGAGCAGTACTTC; CDR3aa: CASSRLLSYEQYF
abundance: .; v_gene: TRBV10-1; d_gene: TRBD1; j_gene: TRBJ2-2; CDR3nt: TGCGCCAGCAGGGAACCCCCGGGACAGGGGGAACGCGGGGAGCTGTTTTTT; CDR3aa: CASREPPGQGERGELFF